The TCR beta chain under discussion was sequenced for a study of blood T cell repertoires in COVID-19. The overall study: Samples representing acute and convalescent COVID-19 were sourced from the United States, Italy and Spain. From T cells, B-cell-depleted T cells, or PBMCs came the material, which was cDNA or gDNA.

The ends were cut back, 2 bases at V and 6 bases at J, with 11 bases in the middle. Germline CDR1 is SGHAT and CDR2 is FQNNGV. This CDR3 has 14 residues. The repertoire was sequenced with immunoSEQ multiplex PCR; TCRdb's copy has only in-frame clones and lacks some. In the table there are roughly 100,000 clones, approximately 86% of which are singletons. This TCR was recovered from a human donor in a cohort sampled during active COVID-19. V and J are TRBV11-2 and TRBJ1-5, with a possible D match to TRBD1 (5 bases). The sample consisted of peripheral blood. CDR3 coding DNA: TGTGCCAGCAGCTTATCGGGGGTGGCTCAGCCCCAGCATTTT. Translating gives CASSLSGVAQPQHF.